This T cell receptor beta chain is drawn from a study of OX40 agonist ivuxolimab in advanced cancers. At the level of the study: Patients were given ivuxolimab, an antibody that agonizes OX40 (CD134). A diagnosis of hepatocellular carcinoma, melanoma, renal cell or head and neck cancer was present in dose-escalation patients. Prior anti-PD-1, anti-PD-L1 or anti-CTLA-4 therapy was allowed; around 40% had some.

The CDR3 spans 11 residues. Germline V gene lookup returns CDR1 DFQATT and CDR2 SNEGSKA (reference sequence). With 0 bases removed from V and 5 bases from J, the gap between germline ends came to 4 bases. As concerns this clone: Antigen unknown.

Clones were read by immunoSEQ multiplex PCR, and TCRdb kept only the in-frame ones, dropping some. The data show about 78,000 clones, roughly 84% seen once. General study results and limits: Which antigen the expanded peripheral T cells recognized is unknown.

The V call is TRBV20-1, the J call TRBJ2-5; D gene unclear. The source material was CD4+ or CD8+ T cells sorted from blood, sampled in a trial of the OX40 agonist ivuxolimab. This TCR was sampled from an adult with an advanced solid tumor such as melanoma, head and neck, liver or kidney cancer. Here the CDR3 reads CSARDRETQYF. CDR3 nucleotides: TGCAGTGCTAGAGACAGGGAGACCCAGTACTTC.